The 13 T cell receptor beta chains reported below all come from one sample, sequenced in a study of cytomegalovirus exposure and HLA in healthy donors. Profiling relied on immunoSEQ multiplex PCR, and the TCRdb table lists in-frame clones only, not all of them. The table shows 90,000 to 130,000 clones, with about 85% occurring only once. Sequencing input: PBMCs. Receptor source: a woman aged 18-29 years in good health and CMV-seronegative.

The CDR3 sequence: CASSWRNTEAFF. CDR3 in DNA: TGTGCCAGCAGCTGGAGGAACACTGAAGCTTTCTTT. The rearrangement uses TRBV5-4 and TRBJ1-1; the D is unclear. There are 12 residues in the CDR3. The ends were cut back, 3 bases at V and 1 base at J, with 4 bases in the middle. From germline, CDR1 is SGHNT and CDR2 YYREEE (reference sequence).

In its sample, this clone was seen once. This chain uses TRBV6-5 with TRBJ1-1, with D perhaps TRBD1 (6 bases). Germline V gene lookup returns CDR1 MNHEY and CDR2 SVGAGI. The ends were cut back, 5 bases at V and 5 bases at J, with 12 bases in the middle. The CDR3 loop spans 13 amino acids. CDR3 in amino acids: CASSRSQGTEAFF. CDR3 nucleotides: TGTGCCAGCAGTCGAAGTCAGGGGACTGAAGCTTTCTTT.

This sequence joins TRBV7-2 and TRBJ2-1, with D maybe TRBD1 (5 bases). This CDR3 is 14 amino acids long. Germline loops: CDR1 SGHTA, CDR2 FQGNSA. Trimming left V 1 base short and J 6 bases short, with 10 bases between. The CDR3 DNA reads as TGTGCCAGCAGCTTAGTGGGGCCAGCCAATGAGCAGTTCTTC. Translated, it gives CASSLVGPANEQFF.

The chain has TRBV10-3 and TRBJ2-7; TRBD2 matches at 9 bases. The CDR3 is 14 amino acids. Germline CDR1 is ENHRY and CDR2 is SYGVKD. Losses at the gene ends were 10 bases for V and 6 bases for J; bases not matched to a gene: 13. For the CDR3, the DNA is TGTGCCACCCTGAGTGGGCGGGGGGGCTCCGAGCAGTACTTC. It yields the protein CATLSGRGGSEQYF.

The rearrangement uses TRBV20-1 and TRBJ1-2; D may be TRBD1 (6 bases). Germline CDR1 is DFQATT and CDR2 is SNEGSKA (reference sequence). Trimming removed 6 bases at V and 4 bases at J, with 9 bases between. The CDR3 runs to 11 residues. The CDR3 sequence: CSAPQGYGYTF. The CDR3 DNA sequence: TGCAGTGCGCCACAGGGCTATGGCTACACCTTC.

This clone has just a few counts. This sequence joins TRBV19 and TRBJ1-1; 10 bases are a match to TRBD1. The trim removed 5 bases at V and 10 bases at J, leaving 7 bases unmatched. The CDR3 totals 13 residues. Germline CDR1 is LNHDA and CDR2 is SQIVND (reference sequence). CDR3 in DNA: TGTGCCAGTAGTCCCCAAGGGGACAGGGGAGCTTTCTTT. The encoded protein is CASSPQGDRGAFF.

This rearrangement joins TRBV9 to TRBJ1-1; maybe TRBD1 (6 bases). This CDR3 region has 14 residues. Trimming removed 3 bases from V and 1 base from J, with 10 bases in between. Germline-derived CDR1 and CDR2 are SGDLS and YYNGEE. The CDR3 is CASSAGGQNTEAFF. The CDR3 DNA follows: TGTGCCAGCAGCGCGGGGGGACAGAACACTGAAGCTTTCTTT.

The chain has TRBV25-1 and TRBJ2-5; TRBD2 is a possible D gene (7 bases). Per germline, CDR1 MGHDK and CDR2 SYGVNS. V lost 3 bases and J lost 0, with 8 bases in between. This CDR3 is 14 amino acids long. The DNA for the CDR3 is TGTGCCAGCAGTGAGGGGGGGCACCAAGAGACCCAGTACTTC. Encoded protein: CASSEGGHQETQYF.

This chain uses TRBV18 with TRBJ2-1; 8 bases are shared with TRBD2. The CDR3 sequence is 17 residues long. The J segment lost 3 bases and the V segment lost 3 bases, leaving 10 bases of the junction unmatched. Germline lookup yields CDR1 KGHSH and CDR2 LQKENI. CDR3 nucleotide sequence: TGTGCCAGCTCACCTCAATCGGTGGCGGGGGGCTACAATGAGCAGTTCTTC. This sequence encodes CASSPQSVAGGYNEQFF.

V and J are TRBV7-9 and TRBJ1-2, with D perhaps TRBD1 (6 bases). The CDR3 loop spans 14 amino acids. Between the trimmed V and J ends, which lost 2 bases and 6 bases, there was a span of 13 bases. The germline V gene encodes CDR1 SEHNR and CDR2 FQNEAQ (reference sequence). The DNA for the CDR3 is TGTGCCAGCAGCTTATCGGGTGGGGGCGATGGCTACACCTTC. This translates into CASSLSGGGDGYTF.

The rearrangement joins TRBV27 to TRBJ2-3; 9 nucleotides line up with TRBD2. Germline CDR1 MNHEY, CDR2 SMNVEV (reference sequence). The CDR3 is made up of 16 amino acids. V was pared by 8 bases and J by 2 bases, with 11 bases of the junction left unmatched. The CDR3 nucleotides are TGTGCCAGCGGCCCCCGGGAGCGGGGGGACACAGATACGCAGTATTTT. Its protein product is CASGPRERGDTDTQYF.

The rearrangement uses TRBV6-1 and TRBJ1-1; possibly TRBD1 for D (5 bases). This CDR3 has 14 residues. CDR1 MNHNS and CDR2 SASEGT come from the germline V gene. V was pared by 7 bases and J by 0 bases, with 12 bases between. CDR3: CASTRDYMNTEAFF. CDR3 nucleotides: TGTGCCAGCACCAGGGATTACATGAACACTGAAGCTTTCTTT.

The chain is built from TRBV27 and TRBJ1-3, with 10 bases aligning to TRBD1. The CDR3 is 15 amino acids. Germline-derived CDR1 and CDR2 are MNHEY and SMNVEV (reference sequence). J gave up 4 bases and V 5 bases, and 5 bases lay outside the gene matches. CDR3 protein: CASSARTGGGNTIYF. CDR3 bases: TGTGCCAGCAGTGCCCGGACAGGGGGAGGAAACACCATATATTTT.